These 9 T cell receptor beta chains originate from one sample sequenced in a study of radiation and T cells in renal cell carcinoma. Sample time point: blood 4 weeks post-SBRT, at nephrectomy. Described treatment: 15 Gy SBRT to primary tumor, nephrectomy 4 weeks later. Sequencing was performed with immunoSEQ multiplex PCR; in TCRdb, only in-frame clones are kept and a portion is missing. The sample records tens of thousands of clones, roughly 85% being singletons. Sequences were derived from blood, sampled from a patient whose treatment included radiotherapy and nephrectomy. These receptors came from a woman aged 60-75 years with renal cell carcinoma.

The genes are TRBV6-6 and TRBJ2-7, with 8 bases lining up with TRBD1. Germline assignment: CDR1 MNHNY and CDR2 SVGAGI (reference sequence). V shed 3 bases, J shed 4 bases, and the junction held 2 bases outside the gene matches. This CDR3 has 13 residues. CDR3 coding DNA: TGTGCCAGCAGTTATACAGGGGGTTACGAGCAGTACTTC. This encodes CASSYTGGYEQYF.

This clone was seen a few times. V is TRBV5-6 and J is TRBJ1-5, with 8 nucleotides matching TRBD1. The CDR3 is 15 amino acids. Germline CDR1 reads SGHDT; CDR2 reads YYEEEE. V gave up 0 bases and J gave up 7 bases; unmatched junction bases: 6. The CDR3 protein is CASSLGGQGEQPQHF. In nucleotides, the CDR3 is TGTGCCAGCAGCTTGGGAGGACAGGGCGAACAGCCCCAGCATTTT.

CDR3 nucleotides: TGTGCCAGCAGTCCATCTAGCGGGCAACCCTACAATGAGCAGTTCTTC. It yields the protein CASSPSSGQPYNEQFF. The genes are TRBV6-6 and TRBJ2-1; TRBD2 agrees at 8 bases. This CDR3 region has 16 residues. Losses at the gene ends were 5 bases for V and 2 bases for J; bases not matched to a gene: 8. Looked up from germline, CDR1 is MNHNY and CDR2 is SVGAGI (reference sequence).

The J gene is TRBJ1-2, the V gene TRBV5-4; maybe TRBD1 (5 bases). In germline, CDR1 is SGHNT, CDR2 YYREEE (reference sequence). V dropped 1 base and J dropped 3 bases, with 10 bases sitting between them. CDR3 size: 14 residues. This CDR3 reads CASSLQGADYGYTF. In DNA form, the CDR3 reads TGTGCCAGCAGCTTGCAGGGTGCGGACTATGGCTACACCTTC.

On this clone itself: At one end, the junction sequence differs from germline, possibly due to a read error. The CDR3 nucleotides are TGTGCCATCAGTGAGTCGGCTCCCCTGACAGGGGCGAACATTCAGTACTTC. The encoded protein is CAISESAPLTGANIQYF. This chain joins TRBV6-1 and TRBJ2-4; 8 bases match TRBD1. The CDR3 contains 17 residues. Looked up from germline, CDR1 is MNHNS and CDR2 is SASEGT.

This rearrangement joins TRBV7-9 to TRBJ2-5, with D perhaps matching TRBD2 (5 bases). Trimming stripped 5 bases from V and 4 bases from J, with 11 bases between. The CDR3 spans 13 residues. CDR1 and CDR2 from the germline V gene are SEHNR and FQNEAQ (reference sequence). CDR3 protein: CASSALGAETQYF. The CDR3 nucleotides read TGTGCCAGCAGCGCCTTGGGAGCAGAGACCCAGTACTTC.

The rearrangement links TRBV7-9 to TRBJ2-2; possible D gene TRBD1, 6 bases. Germline values: CDR1 SEHNR, CDR2 FQNEAQ (reference sequence). The V and J ends lost 4 bases and 0 bases respectively, with 15 bases between them. This CDR3 contains 17 residues. This chain's CDR3 is CASSSGPGQTNTGELFF. The CDR3 nucleotides are TGTGCCAGCAGCTCGGGACCGGGACAAACGAACACCGGGGAGCTGTTTTTT.

This chain uses TRBV2 with TRBJ1-5; the D gene is possibly TRBD1 (6 bases). Germline assignment: CDR1 SNHLY and CDR2 FYNNEI. V dropped 6 bases and J dropped 4 bases, with 7 bases sitting between them. The CDR3 is 12 residues long. This CDR3 is CASSGQNQPQHF. CDR3 coding DNA: TGTGCCAGCAGCGGACAGAATCAGCCCCAGCATTTT.

This chain connects TRBV5-4 to TRBJ1-2; D unresolved. The CDR3 is 12 amino acids. CDR1 is SGHNT and CDR2 is YYREEE in the germline V gene (reference sequence). Trimming shortened V by 2 bases and J by 4 bases, and 6 bases separated the two germline ends. The CDR3 nucleotides read TGTGCCAGCAGCTTTGAGACCTATGGCTACACCTTC. Encoded protein: CASSFETYGYTF.